Presented here are 16 T cell receptor beta chains from one specimen sequenced in a study of regulatory T cells in long-lasting Graves disease. Sample time point: newly diagnosed GD, antithyroid drugs for less than 3 months. The TCR library was made from RNA extracted from PBMCs. In building TCR beta libraries, iRepertoire HTBI primers were used together with Arm-PCR of CDR3 regions. TCRdb processed the multiplex PCR reads anew with MiXCR; each CDR3 protein has one entry. The sample lists 350,000 to 450,000 distinct CDR3 sequences; about 11% were seen once. These sequences were also reported in another study, on T cells in Graves' hyperthyroidism and ophthalmopathy.

The sample was peripheral blood mononuclear cells (PBMCs), taken at new diagnosis, from a patient treated with antithyroid drugs. Receptors were obtained from a woman aged 18-30 years with Graves disease.

On this clonotype itself: This may arise from a read error, as a much more abundant clone is one base away. The chain uses TRBV29-1 and TRBJ1-2; tentatively, D is TRBD1 (6 bases). Germline CDR1 SQVTM, CDR2 ANQGSEA. The CDR3 extends over 14 amino acids. The CDR3 nucleotides are TGCATCGTCGGAGGGACAACCATCGGCCGCGGCTACACCTTC. Translation gives CIVGGTTIGRGYTF.

Only a few counts were recorded for this clonotype. This sequence joins TRBV18 and TRBJ2-1; D not certain. Trimming shortened V by 3 bases and J by 9 bases, and 15 bases separated the two germline ends. The CDR3 is 14 residues long. CDR1 is KGHSH, CDR2 LQKENI, per germline. Here the CDR3 DNA reads TGTGCCAGCTCACCCTACCTTGGGGAAAGTGAGCAGTTCTTC. This encodes CASSPYLGESEQFF.

A few counts support this clonotype. The rearrangement uses TRBV12-5 and TRBJ1-6, with unresolved D. CDR1 and CDR2 (germline): LGHNT, FRNRAP. V dropped 8 bases and J dropped 4 bases, with 9 bases sitting between them. This CDR3 has 13 amino acids. CDR3 sequence: CASRRAYNSPLHF. CDR3 coding DNA: TGTGCTAGTAGAAGGGCGTATAATTCACCCCTCCACTTT.

The CDR3 nucleotides are TGCGCCAGCAGCCCAGACCCAGGGACCTCATTAAACTATGGCTACACCTTC. Encoded protein: CASSPDPGTSLNYGYTF. The chain carries TRBV5-1 and TRBJ1-2, with D perhaps matching TRBD1 (5 bases). This CDR3 spans 17 amino acids. V was shortened by 4 bases and J by 2 bases, with 21 bases between the two germline ends. In germline, CDR1 is SGHRS, CDR2 YFSETQ.

With regard to this clonotype: Just one base apart from a much larger clone, this may be a read error. CDR3 sequence (DNA): TGTGCCAGCTCACTCCGGATGGGGAATACTAACTATGGCTACACCTTC. Its translation: CASSLRMGNTNYGYTF. This chain links TRBV18 with TRBJ1-2; no definite D call. Germline CDR1 and CDR2: KGHSH and LQKENI. CDR3 length: 16 residues. V lost 4 bases, J lost 0 bases, and 15 bases lay in between.

This clonotype came up many times. J is TRBJ1-2 and V is TRBV10-3; D is undetermined. The CDR3 loop spans 15 amino acids. V dropped 3 bases and J dropped 0 bases, with 11 bases sitting between them. Germline CDR1 is ENHRY and CDR2 is SYGVKD. The CDR3 DNA is TGTGCCATCAGTGATCCGGGCCTAGCTAACTATGGCTACACCTTC. Protein: CAISDPGLANYGYTF.

As concerns this clonotype: Being one base from a much bigger clone, this may be a read error. The chain couples TRBV27 to TRBJ2-5, with 8 bases that match TRBD2. Unmatched junction bases numbered 13, after V lost 2 bases and J lost 11 bases. Germline V gives CDR1 MNHEY, CDR2 SMNVEV (reference sequence). The CDR3 length is 15 residues. The CDR3: CASSLGSGTYNEQYF. CDR3 nucleotide sequence: TGTGCCAGCAGTTTAGGTAGCGGGACCTACAATGAGCAGTACTTC.

This clonotype has a handful of counts. V usage is TRBV20-1 and J usage is TRBJ2-1; D is perhaps TRBD1 (6 bases). Between the trimmed V and J ends, which lost 5 bases and 3 bases, there was a span of 14 bases. Germline V CDR1 and CDR2: DFQATT, SNEGSKA (reference sequence). The CDR3 contains 14 residues. This CDR3 is CSASGRGRYNEQFF. CDR3 bases: TGCAGTGCTTCAGGCAGGGGACGCTACAATGAGCAGTTCTTC.

The sample holds many counts of this clonotype. This chain links TRBV5-1 with TRBJ1-6, with D unresolved. The CDR3 has 14 amino acids. Germline-derived CDR1 and CDR2 are SGHRS and YFSETQ. V dropped 1 base and J dropped 8 bases, with 10 bases sitting between them. The CDR3 sequence is CASSLWTEDSPLHF. The CDR3 region has the DNA TGCGCCAGCAGCTTGTGGACGGAGGATTCACCCCTCCACTTT.

The sample holds a few counts of this clonotype. The chain combines TRBV28 with TRBJ2-5; tentatively, D is TRBD1 or TRBD2 (5 bases each). CDR1 and CDR2 from the germline V gene are MDHEN and SYDVKM. The CDR3 loop spans 14 amino acids. With 6 bases removed from V and 4 bases from J, the gap between germline ends came to 15 bases. CDR3 sequence reads: CASRSGLRGETQYF. CDR3 in DNA: TGTGCCAGCAGGTCAGGGCTTCGGGGAGAGACCCAGTACTTC.

This clonotype was seen ten or more times. The chain carries TRBV11-2 and TRBJ1-4, with D unresolved. CDR1 and CDR2 (germline): SGHAT, FQNNGV. This CDR3 is 16 amino acids long. V was trimmed by 3 bases and J by 0 bases, leaving 11 bases between them. CDR3 in DNA: TGTGCCAGCAGCTTCTGGGAAGTTGCAACTAATGAAAAACTGTTTTTT. Translation: CASSFWEVATNEKLFF.

This clonotype was seen a single time. This clone may be a read error of a much larger clone one base away. The chain links TRBV6-4 to TRBJ2-5, with TRBD1 matching over 8 bases. This CDR3 is built from 15 residues. Germline loops: CDR1 MRHNA, CDR2 SNTAGT. This CDR3 reads CAKSQGAEGQESQYF. In nucleotides, the CDR3 is TGCGCGAAATCTCAGGGGGCAGAGGGGCAAGAGTCCCAGTACTTC.

This clonotype was recorded a few times. The chain carries TRBV7-2 and TRBJ1-2, with TRBD1 identical over 8 bases. Germline loops: CDR1 SGHTA, CDR2 FQGNSA. This CDR3 has 14 amino acids. After removal of 5 bases from V and 3 bases from J, the junction contained 5 bases not matched to a gene. This CDR3 reads CASSRTGFDYGYTF. The CDR3 DNA follows: TGTGCCAGCAGCCGGACAGGGTTTGACTATGGCTACACCTTC.

The chain combines TRBV7-9 with TRBJ1-2, with unresolved D. The V and J ends lost 4 bases and 0 bases respectively, with 12 bases between them. Germline values: CDR1 SEHNR, CDR2 FQNEAQ (reference sequence). The CDR3 sequence is 15 residues long. The CDR3 loop reads CASSSAVLANYGYTF. The CDR3, as DNA: TGTGCCAGCAGCTCTGCAGTCCTAGCTAACTATGGCTACACCTTC.

This clonotype has a count of ten or more. This sequence joins TRBV5-1 and TRBJ2-1, with 7 positions matching TRBD1. The CDR3 sequence is 15 residues long. Germline CDR1 is SGHRS and CDR2 is YFSETQ. Trimming cost V 2 bases and J 9 bases; bases outside gene matches: 11. DNA for the CDR3: TGCGCCAGCAGCTTCTCGGACAGGCGGGTGGGTGAGCAGTTCTTC. Residues: CASSFSDRRVGEQFF. Together with reference TRBV5-1 and TRBJ2-1, the CDR3 gives the full variable domain: KAGVTQTPRYLIKTRGQQVTLSCSPISGHRSVSWYQQTPGQGLQFLFEYFSETQRNKGNFPGRFSGRQFSNSRSEMNVSTLELGDSALYLCASSFSDRRVGEQFFGPGTRLTVL.

This clonotype appeared many times. The rearrangement links TRBV12-3 or TRBV12-4 to TRBJ2-1, with no clear D. Trimming removed 2 bases from V and 10 bases from J, with 12 bases in between. The CDR3 loop spans 13 amino acids. The CDR3 loop is CASSLRVETEQFF. For the CDR3, the DNA is TGTGCCAGCAGTTTAAGGGTGGAAACGGAGCAGTTCTTC.